The rows below give T cell receptor beta chains drawn from one sample of a study of blood T cells in healthy people across ages. TCRdb independently ran MiXCR on the 5' RACE reads; one entry per CDR3 protein. The sample contains 800,000 to 950,000 distinct CDR3 sequences, roughly 40% of which appear only once. Sequenced: blood. The receptors stem from a man between 18 and 35 years old in good health. The CDR3 runs from the conserved cysteine through the conserved F or W. D genes are given only for firm matches. Size values are once, few and many counts, or a class for expanded clones, and some rows have none.

TRBJ2-7 | TRBV9 | NA | NA | CASSVELGGYEQYF | TGTGCCAGCAGCGTAGAACTAGGTGGCTACGAGCAGTACTTC
TRBJ2-5 | TRBV9 | NA | TRBD2 | CASSTSSGFIGETQYF | TGTGCCAGCAGCACCAGTAGCGGGTTCATCGGAGAGACCCAGTACTTC
TRBJ1-1 | TRBV4-1 | NA | NA | CASTVGGNSEAFF | TGCGCCAGCACGGTGGGAGGGAACTCTGAAGCTTTCTTT
TRBJ1-1 | TRBV2 | NA | NA | CASSVGQGGEAFF | TGTGCCAGCAGTGTGGGCCAGGGCGGAGAAGCTTTCTTT
TRBJ2-1 | TRBV12-3/TRBV12-4 | few | NA | CASSLTRVSSYNEQFF | TGTGCCAGCAGTTTAACTAGGGTTAGCTCCTACAATGAGCAGTTCTTC
TRBJ1-4 | TRBV4-3 | few | NA | CASSQVVLNEKLFF | TGCGCCAGCAGCCAAGTTGTGCTCAATGAAAAACTGTTTTTT
TRBJ1-1 | TRBV12-3/TRBV12-4 | NA | NA | CASSLAGRQPYTEAFF | TGTGCCAGCAGTTTAGCGGGGCGTCAACCATACACTGAAGCTTTCTTT
TRBJ2-7 | TRBV7-9 | few | NA | CASSLGGINEQYF | TGTGCCAGCAGCTTAGGGGGGATAAACGAGCAGTACTTC
TRBJ2-6 | TRBV7-9 | few | NA | CASSTKSSGANVLTF | TGTGCCAGCAGCACTAAGAGCTCTGGGGCCAACGTCCTGACTTTC
TRBJ2-3 | TRBV3-1 | many | NA | CASSQDSDTQYF | TGTGCCAGCAGCCAAGATTCAGATACGCAGTATTTT
TRBJ1-2 | TRBV10-3 | once | NA | CAISENGEGGYTF | TGTGCCATCAGTGAGAACGGGGAGGGTGGCTACACCTTC
TRBJ1-1 | TRBV12-3/TRBV12-4 | few | NA | CASRPIGGTEAFF | TGTGCCAGCAGACCTATTGGGGGGACTGAAGCTTTCTTT
TRBJ2-1 | TRBV12-3/TRBV12-4 | few | NA | CASSPGSSYEQFF | TGTGCCAGCAGTCCCGGGTCCTCCTACGAGCAGTTCTTC
TRBJ2-7 | TRBV12-3/TRBV12-4 | NA | NA | CASNRGGSDEQYF | TGTGCCAGCAACAGGGGGGGATCCGACGAGCAGTACTTC
TRBJ1-2 | TRBV12-3/TRBV12-4 | many | TRBD1 | CASSPGGNRGGGYGYTF | TGTGCCAGCAGTCCGGGGGGAAACAGGGGAGGAGGCTATGGCTACACCTTC
TRBJ1-6 | TRBV5-1 | NA | NA | CASRSGQPNSPLHF | TGCGCCAGCAGGTCCGGACAGCCGAATTCACCCCTCCACTTT
TRBJ1-2 | TRBV6-5 | few | NA | CASRTGYGGYTF | TGTGCCAGCAGGACCGGGTACGGTGGCTACACCTTC
TRBJ1-6 | TRBV20-1 | NA | NA | CSARDDGETPPHF | TGCAGTGCTAGAGATGACGGCGAAACCCCTCCCCACTTT
TRBJ1-6 | TRBV7-2 | NA | NA | CASSSDGYSYNSPLHF | TGTGCCAGCAGCTCGGACGGTTACTCCTATAATTCACCCCTCCACTTT
TRBJ2-5 | TRBV10-3 | NA | TRBD1 | CAISTGTGTRRQYF | TGTGCCATCAGTACCGGGACAGGTACAAGGAGGCAGTACTTC
TRBJ1-1 | TRBV7-2 | few | NA | CASNRWHTEAFF | TGTGCCAGCAATAGGTGGCACACTGAAGCTTTCTTT
TRBJ2-4 | TRBV20-1 | few | NA | CSAPRQGENIQYF | TGCAGTGCCCCGCGCCAGGGTGAAAACATTCAGTACTTC
TRBJ2-7 | TRBV5-4 | NA | TRBD2 | CASTPRGTSGSYNEQYF | TGTGCCAGCACTCCGAGGGGGACTAGTGGCTCCTACAATGAGCAGTACTTC
TRBJ2-1 | TRBV7-9 | NA | NA | CASRSPRHNEQFF | TGTGCCAGCAGATCACCACGACACAATGAGCAGTTCTTC
TRBJ2-7 | TRBV29-1 | NA | NA | CNVEGGQTYEQYF | TGCAACGTGGAGGGAGGCCAGACCTACGAGCAGTACTTC
TRBJ1-2 | TRBV7-2 | NA | NA | CASSSPGGRSYGYTF | TGTGCCAGCAGCTCCCCGGGGGGTAGGAGCTATGGCTACACCTTC
TRBJ2-1 | TRBV7-8 | NA | TRBD2 | CASSPRLAGFNEQFF | TGTGCCAGCAGCCCCCGACTAGCGGGGTTTAATGAGCAGTTCTTC
TRBJ2-7 | TRBV21-1 | few | NA | CASILTGGIRRQYF | TGTGCCAGCATCTTGACCGGGGGAATTAGACGGCAGTACTTC
TRBJ1-1 | TRBV5-4 | NA | NA | CASSSLLGEAFF | TGTGCCAGCAGCTCCCTCCTAGGTGAAGCTTTCTTT
TRBJ2-1 | TRBV4-1 | NA | NA | CASSQELSQGKNEQFF | TGCGCCAGCAGCCAAGAACTGTCACAGGGAAAAAATGAGCAGTTCTTC
TRBJ1-2 | TRBV6-2/TRBV6-3 | NA | NA | CASSYGGGTNYGYTF | TGTGCCAGCAGTTACGGCGGCGGAACTAACTATGGCTACACCTTC
TRBJ1-5 | TRBV20-1 | few | NA | CSARSPGGNQPQHF | TGCAGTGCTAGGAGTCCGGGAGGCAATCAGCCCCAGCATTTT
TRBJ1-2 | TRBV20-1 | NA | TRBD1 | CSGNIGTGRGNTF | TGCAGTGGAAATATCGGGACAGGGCGGGGGAACACCTTC
TRBJ1-4 | TRBV14 | few | TRBD1 | CASSQRGQGVGEKLFF | TGTGCCAGCAGCCAGAGGGGACAGGGAGTCGGTGAAAAACTGTTTTTT
TRBJ1-5 | TRBV20-1 | many | NA | CSARRQVNQPQHF | TGCAGTGCTAGGAGACAAGTCAATCAGCCCCAGCATTTT
TRBJ1-2 | TRBV4-1 | NA | NA | CASSQEPSNYGYTF | TGCGCCAGCAGCCAAGAACCTTCTAACTATGGCTACACCTTC
TRBJ1-6 | TRBV28 | NA | NA | CASSTERRNSPLHF | TGTGCCAGCAGCACGGAGAGGCGTAATTCACCCCTCCACTTT
TRBJ2-3 | TRBV7-2 | NA | NA | CASSTWTDHTDTQYF | TGTGCCAGCAGCACATGGACAGACCACACAGATACGCAGTATTTT
TRBJ2-5 | TRBV5-5 | many | NA | CASSLRTGTQETQYF | TGTGCCAGCAGCTTACGTACGGGCACCCAAGAGACCCAGTACTTC
TRBJ2-4 | TRBV29-1 | NA | NA | CSSTNRGNEQYF | TGCAGCTCTACTAATAGGGGCAATGAGCAGTACTTC
TRBJ1-2 | TRBV5-1 | once | NA | CASSVEREDYGYTF | TGCGCCAGCAGCGTGGAGCGGGAGGACTATGGCTACACCTTC
TRBJ1-5 | TRBV4-2 | NA | NA | CASSQVGGLDQPQHF | TGTGCCAGCAGCCAAGTAGGGGGGTTGGATCAGCCCCAGCATTTT
TRBJ2-4 | TRBV29-1 | NA | NA | CSVESLPGAGLAKNIQYF | TGCAGCGTTGAAAGCTTACCCGGTGCGGGTCTAGCCAAAAACATTCAGTACTTC
TRBJ2-2 | TRBV7-9 | NA | NA | CASNGGNTGELFF | TGTGCCAGCAACGGGGGGAACACCGGGGAGCTGTTTTTT
TRBJ2-1 | TRBV15 | few | TRBD2 | CATSRDWGTSDGNEQFF | TGTGCCACCAGCAGAGATTGGGGGACTAGCGATGGGAATGAGCAGTTCTTC
TRBJ2-1 | TRBV29-1 | few | NA | CSVVPVGNEQFF | TGCAGCGTTGTCCCAGTGGGCAATGAGCAGTTCTTC
TRBJ2-1 | TRBV29-1 | many | TRBD1 | CSAEGQGAGDEQFF | TGCAGCGCTGAGGGCCAGGGGGCTGGCGATGAGCAGTTCTTC